This T cell receptor (beta chain) was sequenced in a study of human T cells and chemical hapten exposure. Study-level background: DPC at 0.01% went onto the upper back in patch tests, read at 6 days. Patients were mainly female, each with alopecia areata, totalis or universalis. Study-wide results and limits: Every donor had alopecia, and their immune response may therefore differ from healthy people's.

Trimming cost V 5 bases and J 7 bases, with 24 bases left between them. This CDR3 comprises 16 residues. Germline-derived CDR1 and CDR2 are DFQATT and SNEGSKA (reference sequence). In the library, unique molecular identifiers were attached to individual cDNA molecules. TCRdb re-called the RACE reads with MiXCR, one entry per CDR3 protein. The sample consists of 150,000 to 200,000 distinct CDR3 sequences, around a quarter of them appearing once. As regards this clonotype: No antigen is known for it.

Noted time point: patch test 3, about 24 weeks after DPC sensitization. Treatment noted: therapeutic diphenylcyclopropenone sensitization with weekly scalp DPC. Sequencing was performed on whole blood, taken in connection with sensitization to the hapten diphenylcyclopropenone (DPC). The chain recombines TRBV20-1 with TRBJ2-4; D is perhaps TRBD1 (6 bases). This receptor was taken from a woman aged 35 to 49 with alopecia areata. Some clones in this sample may be carry-over from other donors' samples. The CDR3 coding sequence is TGCAGTGCTCCGACCCAGGGGATGAGAATCCAGAACATTCAGTACTTC. This encodes CSAPTQGMRIQNIQYF.